What follows are 7 T cell receptor beta chains derived from one specimen sequenced in a study of CD8+CD57+ T cells in acquired aplastic anemia. Genomic DNA constituted the template upon which TCR beta VDJ and CDR3 profiling was performed. Using its own MiXCR run on the reads, TCRdb lists one record per CDR3 protein. The table has around 220,000 distinct CDR3 sequences, under 55% seen once. It was patients with CD8+CD57+ cell expansion by flow cytometry who were chosen for sequencing. Sequencing input: sorted CD4+, CD8+, or CD8+CD57+ T cells (not recorded which) from PBMCs. All receptors derive from a human donor with aplastic anemia.

The chain has TRBV2 and TRBJ1-2; TRBD1 might be the D (6 bases). The CDR3 is 14 residues long. V was cut by 4 bases and J by 3 bases, with 12 bases left in between. CDR1 and CDR2 from the germline V gene are SNHLY and FYNNEI. The CDR3: CASSGSGGDYGYTF. Written as DNA, the CDR3 is TGTGCCAGCAGTGGGTCGGGGGGCGACTATGGCTACACCTTC.

This clonotype appeared many times. The genes are TRBV7-8 and TRBJ1-2; the D gene is possibly TRBD1 (5 bases). The germline V and J ends were trimmed by 5 bases and 2 bases, with 15 bases remaining between them. Germline V lookup: CDR1 SGHVS, CDR2 FQNEAQ. The CDR3 sequence is 15 residues long. The CDR3 sequence: CASSTAGGANYGYTF. CDR3 in DNA: TGTGCCAGCAGCACTGCCGGAGGGGCAAACTATGGCTACACCTTC.

V gene TRBV7-9 combines with J gene TRBJ2-1; D unclear. The CDR3 covers 14 residues. CDR1 and CDR2 (germline): SEHNR, FQNEAQ (reference sequence). Deletions cut 0 bases from V and 5 bases from J, with 8 bases between. Here the CDR3 DNA reads TGTGCCAGCAGCTTAGCCGGCAGGAACAATGAGCAGTTCTTC. Amino acids: CASSLAGRNNEQFF.

The rearrangement links TRBV3-1 to TRBJ1-2; D perhaps matches TRBD1 (5 bases). Trimming left V 4 bases short and J 4 bases short, with 16 bases between. This CDR3 is 15 amino acids long. Germline loops: CDR1 LGHDT, CDR2 YNNKEL (reference sequence). The CDR3 protein is CASSRDSGTPYGYTF. CDR3 in DNA: TGTGCCAGCAGCCGAGATTCAGGGACCCCCTATGGCTACACCTTC.

The rearrangement links TRBV5-6 to TRBJ1-2; maybe TRBD1 (5 bases). The germline V gene has CDR1 SGHDT and CDR2 YYEEEE. The CDR3 contains 14 residues. V was clipped by 4 bases and J by 3 bases, with 13 bases between them. The CDR3 loop reads CASSAIGADYGYTF. CDR3 bases: TGTGCCAGCAGCGCCATAGGGGCGGACTATGGCTACACCTTC.

Note on this clonotype: This could be a read error, since a much larger clone is one nucleotide away. The genes are TRBV9 and TRBJ1-4; D ambiguous. Germline V gene data show CDR1 as SGDLS and CDR2 as YYNGEE. CDR3 length: 16 amino acids. As DNA, the CDR3 is TGTACCAGCAGCGTAAACCCGACGGCGGGTAATGAAAAACTGTTTTTT. Its translation is CTSSVNPTAGNEKLFF.

This clonotype has a handful of counts. CDR3 DNA: TGTGCCAGCAGTACTGCTAGCGGGGACTTCTACGAGCAGTACTTC. Its protein is CASSTASGDFYEQYF. The gene calls are TRBV27 and TRBJ2-7; 9 nucleotides line up with TRBD2. The V segment lost 5 bases and the J segment 3 bases; nucleotides outside the gene matches: 8. The CDR3 contains 15 residues. Germline CDR1 and CDR2: MNHEY and SMNVEV (reference sequence).